Below, 26 T cell receptor beta chains from the same sample are listed, as sequenced in a study of T cell repertoires in cytomegalovirus infection. Using its own MiXCR run on the reads, TCRdb lists one record per CDR3 protein. Of approximately 190,000 distinct CDR3 sequences in the sample, 28% are singletons; the top ten hold roughly 31%. Sequencing used PBMCs. These receptors all stem from a human donor in good health (CMV status not recorded). Some clones in this sample may be carry-over from other donors' samples.

The gene calls are TRBV19 and TRBJ1-5; 8 bases match TRBD1. This CDR3 is built from 17 residues. Per germline, CDR1 LNHDA and CDR2 SQIVND (reference sequence). V was clipped by 3 bases and J by 0 bases; unmatched bases: 7. This chain's CDR3 is CASSMWRGQGSNQPQHF. The CDR3 DNA follows: TGTGCCAGTAGTATGTGGAGAGGACAGGGTAGCAATCAGCCCCAGCATTTT. The full variable domain, its missing parts supplied by reference TRBV19 and TRBJ1-5, is DGGITQSPKYLFRKEGQNVTLSCEQNLNHDAMYWYRQDPGQGLRLIYYSQIVNDFQKGDIAEGYSVSREKKESFPLTVTSAQKNPTAFYLCASSMWRGQGSNQPQHFGDGTRLSIL.

This clonotype was seen more than once but under ten times. This chain uses TRBV11-2 with TRBJ2-1; D unresolved. The length of the CDR3 is 11 residues. From germline, CDR1 is SGHAT and CDR2 FQNNGV. V lost 5 bases and J 6 bases, leaving 5 bases between the germline ends. This CDR3 is CASSHSNEQFF. CDR3 DNA sequence: TGTGCCAGCAGCCACAGCAATGAGCAGTTCTTC.

This clonotype appeared a few times. CDR3 region: CASSEGTEISYEQYF. In DNA form, the CDR3 reads TGTGCCAGCAGCGAAGGGACTGAGATATCCTACGAGCAGTACTTC. This rearrangement joins TRBV5-4 to TRBJ2-7, with D possibly matching TRBD2 (6 bases). Germline V gives CDR1 SGHNT, CDR2 YYREEE (reference sequence). This CDR3 has 15 residues. V lost 4 bases, J lost 1 base, and 15 bases lay in between.

There are many counts of this clonotype. V gene TRBV7-8 combines with J gene TRBJ1-1; 9 bases map to TRBD1. With 4 bases clipped from V and 5 bases from J, the junction kept 5 bases outside the gene matches. Per the germline V gene, CDR1 is SGHVS and CDR2 is FQNEAQ. This CDR3 is 14 amino acids long. The CDR3, as DNA: TGTGCCAGCAGCTCGACAGGGGGGAGGACTGAAGCTTTCTTT. It specifies CASSSTGGRTEAFF.

This rearrangement joins TRBV20-1 to TRBJ2-1, with 11 bases that match TRBD2. There are 13 residues in the CDR3. The V segment lost 7 bases and the J segment 4 bases; nucleotides outside the gene matches: 3. Germline V gene data show CDR1 as DFQATT and CDR2 as SNEGSKA (reference sequence). CDR3 coding DNA: TGCAGTGTGACTAGCGGGGATTACAATGAGCAGTTCTTC. Its translation is CSVTSGDYNEQFF.

The chain carries TRBV4-1 and TRBJ2-2; D not resolved. CDR1 and CDR2 from the germline V gene are MGHRA and YSYEKL. The V gene lost 0 bases and the J gene lost 1 base, with 6 bases spanning the gap. This CDR3 is built from 15 residues. In DNA form, the CDR3 reads TGCGCCAGCAGCCAAGAACCAGTGAACACCGGGGAGCTGTTTTTT. This encodes CASSQEPVNTGELFF.

This clonotype was recorded at least ten times. V usage is TRBV25-1 and J usage is TRBJ1-2; D possibly corresponds to TRBD1 (5 bases). CDR1 is MGHDK, CDR2 SYGVNS, per germline. The V and J ends lost 6 bases and 5 bases respectively, with 13 bases between them. The CDR3 extends over 13 amino acids. In nucleotides, the CDR3 is TGTGCCAGCAGCGACAGAGTTGGGTATGGCTACACCTTC. It yields the protein CASSDRVGYGYTF.

The chain employs TRBV12-3 or TRBV12-4 and TRBJ1-1; possibly TRBD1 for D (5 bases). The V gene lost 3 bases and the J gene lost 5 bases, with 13 bases spanning the gap. The CDR3 totals 14 residues. This CDR3 is CASSLTVGGTEAFF. The DNA for the CDR3 is TGTGCCAGCAGTTTGACAGTGGGAGGAACTGAAGCTTTCTTT.

This clonotype occurred many times. The chain has TRBV7-2 and TRBJ1-2; a possible D gene is TRBD1 (6 bases). The CDR3 spans 14 residues. Looked up from germline, CDR1 is SGHTA and CDR2 is FQGNSA. V was cut by 5 bases and J by 2 bases, with 12 bases left in between. CDR3 residues: CASSLPDRNYGYTF. CDR3 DNA: TGTGCCAGCAGCCTACCCGACAGGAACTATGGCTACACCTTC.

The rearrangement uses TRBV5-1 and TRBJ1-2; TRBD1 agrees at 8 bases. After removal of 4 bases from V and 4 bases from J, the junction contained 6 bases not matched to a gene. Germline lookup yields CDR1 SGHRS and CDR2 YFSETQ. This CDR3 contains 14 residues. CDR3 loop: CASSPGGAGYGYTF. CDR3 nucleotides: TGCGCCAGCAGCCCAGGGGGCGCGGGCTATGGCTACACCTTC.

V and J are TRBV6-2 or TRBV6-3 and TRBJ2-4, with 9 bases identical to TRBD1. J lost 4 bases, V lost 5 bases, and 3 bases had no gene match. The CDR3 totals 14 residues. Germline CDR1 reads MNHEY; CDR2 reads SVGEGT. CDR3 amino acids: CASSETGGKNIQYF. The CDR3 DNA sequence: TGTGCCAGCAGTGAGACAGGGGGGAAAAACATTCAGTACTTC.

Ten or more counts support this clonotype. The chain has TRBV7-2 and TRBJ2-3; no clear D. Trimming stripped 8 bases from V and 2 bases from J, with 8 bases between. The CDR3 extends over 12 amino acids. From germline, CDR1 is SGHTA and CDR2 FQGNSA. CDR3 loop: CASSLSTDTQYF. The CDR3 nucleotides read TGTGCCAGCTCCCTTTCCACAGATACGCAGTATTTT.

The chain links TRBV7-2 to TRBJ2-3; D remains unclear. The V gene lost 5 bases and the J gene lost 4 bases, with 16 bases spanning the gap. The CDR3 is 15 amino acids. The germline gives CDR1 SGHTA, CDR2 FQGNSA. CDR3 region: CASSPGPFAADTQYF. CDR3 sequence (DNA): TGTGCCAGCAGCCCCGGCCCGTTCGCCGCAGATACGCAGTATTTT.

About this clonotype itself: At one of its ends the junction is not consistent with the germline gene, which may arise from a read error. CDR3 protein: CASRQGLLNTGELFF. CDR3 DNA sequence: TGCGCCAGCAGGCAAGGGCTCCTGAACACCGGGGAGCTGTTTTTT. This rearrangement joins TRBV4-1 to TRBJ2-2; no clear D. CDR1 and CDR2 (germline): MGHRA, YSYEKL. The CDR3 runs to 15 residues.

This clonotype was observed a single time. V and J are TRBV12-3 or TRBV12-4 and TRBJ2-7, with 10 bases aligning to TRBD1. Unmatched junction bases numbered 6, after V lost 6 bases and J lost 4 bases. This CDR3 has 14 amino acids. The CDR3 DNA reads as TGTGCCAGCAGCCCGACAGGGGGCGAGTACGAGCAGTACTTC. This translates into CASSPTGGEYEQYF.

The CDR3 DNA sequence: TGTGCCAGTAGTCCCTCCGGTGGAAACACCATATATTTT. This sequence encodes CASSPSGGNTIYF. The chain combines TRBV19 with TRBJ1-3; D unclear. The V end was cut by 5 bases, the J end by 3 bases, with 8 bases between. The CDR3 spans 13 residues. Germline V CDR1 and CDR2: LNHDA, SQIVND (reference sequence). Full variable domain (rest looked up from reference TRBV19 and TRBJ1-3): DGGITQSPKYLFRKEGQNVTLSCEQNLNHDAMYWYRQDPGQGLRLIYYSQIVNDFQKGDIAEGYSVSREKKESFPLTVTSAQKNPTAFYLCASSPSGGNTIYFGEGSWLTVV.

V and J are TRBV29-1 and TRBJ2-5; 16 positions match TRBD2. Trimming at V came to 6 bases and at J to 4 bases, leaving 14 bases not matched to a gene. The CDR3 totals 18 residues. CDR1 is SQVTM and CDR2 is ANQGSEA in the germline V gene. CDR3 in DNA: TGCAGCGTCCAGGGACTAGCGGGGGGGCCGGGTCTTCTAGAGACCCAGTACTTC. This translates into CSVQGLAGGPGLLETQYF.

This clonotype was counted between two and nine times. This rearrangement joins TRBV7-2 to TRBJ1-5, with D tentatively TRBD1 (5 bases). V lost 4 bases, J lost 3 bases, and 13 bases lay in between. The length of the CDR3 is 15 residues. The germline CDR1 and CDR2 sequences are SGHTA and FQGNSA. CDR3 bases: TGTGCCAGCAGCTCAAAGAGGGGACCCAATCAGCCCCAGCATTTT. It specifies CASSSKRGPNQPQHF. The whole variable domain, remainder taken from reference TRBV7-2 and TRBJ1-5, is GAGVSQSPSNKVTEKGKDVELRCDPISGHTALYWYRQSLGQGLEFLIYFQGNSAPDKSGLPSDRFSAERTGGSVSTLTIQRTQQEDSAVYLCASSSKRGPNQPQHFGDGTRLSIL.

This clonotype was seen a few times. The chain couples TRBV27 to TRBJ1-2; no reliable D call. V was shortened by 8 bases and J by 1 base, with 14 bases between the two germline ends. The germline gives CDR1 MNHEY, CDR2 SMNVEV (reference sequence). CDR3 length equals 14 residues. CDR3 in amino acids: CASDPPAGNYGYTF. The DNA of the CDR3 is TGTGCCAGCGACCCCCCGGCGGGTAACTATGGCTACACCTTC.

This clonotype was detected many times. The V and J genes are TRBV7-2 and TRBJ1-1; D unclear. Looked up from germline, CDR1 is SGHTA and CDR2 is FQGNSA. The CDR3 spans 14 residues. V lost 7 bases to trimming and J lost 7 bases, with 19 bases between them. The CDR3 protein is CASTRGDLRIEAFF. For the CDR3, the DNA is TGTGCCAGCACCCGAGGTGATTTGAGGATTGAAGCTTTCTTT.

This chain joins TRBV5-1 and TRBJ2-7; D gene uncertain. Trimming cost V 4 bases and J 3 bases, with 8 bases left between them. Germline loops: CDR1 SGHRS, CDR2 YFSETQ. The CDR3 runs 12 residues. The CDR3 reads CASSPESYEQYF. The CDR3 nucleotides are TGCGCCAGCAGCCCGGAAAGCTACGAGCAGTACTTC.

The chain employs TRBV6-5 and TRBJ2-6; D gene ambiguous. Trimming removed 0 bases at V and 5 bases at J, with 8 bases between. This CDR3 is 15 amino acids long. Germline CDR1 is MNHEY and CDR2 is SVGAGI. CDR3 in DNA: TGTGCCAGCAGTTACTCGACCGAGTGGGCCAACGTCCTGACTTTC. It is translated as CASSYSTEWANVLTF.

The chain has TRBV7-8 and TRBJ2-1; TRBD1 agrees at 9 bases. This CDR3 has 15 residues. The trim removed 5 bases at V and 5 bases at J, leaving 7 bases unmatched. Germline-derived CDR1 and CDR2 are SGHVS and FQNEAQ. The CDR3 spells CASSPRDREDNEQFF. Written as DNA, the CDR3 is TGTGCCAGCAGCCCCCGGGACAGGGAGGACAATGAGCAGTTCTTC. Full variable domain (outside the CDR3, taken from reference TRBV7-8 and TRBJ2-1): GAGVSQSPRYKVAKRGQDVALRCDPISGHVSLFWYQQALGQGPEFLTYFQNEAQLDKSGLPSDRFFAERPEGSVSTLKIQRTQQEDSAVYLCASSPRDREDNEQFFGPGTRLTVL.

This clonotype turned up a few times. The chain is built from TRBV7-2 and TRBJ2-7; D tentatively reads TRBD1 or TRBD2 (5 bases each). This CDR3 is 15 amino acids long. The germline CDR1 and CDR2 sequences are SGHTA and FQGNSA. V lost 0 bases to trimming and J lost 5 bases, with 14 bases between them. The CDR3 DNA is TGTGCCAGCAGCTTAGCTGGGGGATCCTACAACGAGCAGTACTTC. Protein: CASSLAGGSYNEQYF.

In this sample, this clonotype turned up a few times. The V call is TRBV7-2, the J call TRBJ2-5; 7 nucleotides match TRBD2. The CDR3 runs 13 residues. V shed 10 bases and J 4 bases; nucleotides not matched to a gene: 9. Germline assignment: CDR1 SGHTA and CDR2 FQGNSA. The CDR3 is CATGRGSGETQYF. CDR3 sequence (DNA): TGTGCCACCGGGCGGGGGAGCGGAGAGACCCAGTACTTC.

The chain links TRBV5-6 to TRBJ2-3; 11 bases are a match to TRBD2. With V trimmed by 6 bases and J by 0 bases, 9 bases remained unmatched. This CDR3 spans 17 amino acids. CDR1 and CDR2 (germline): SGHDT, YYEEEE. The CDR3 loop reads CASMNLAGGLSTDTQYF. In nucleotides, the CDR3 is TGTGCCAGCATGAACCTAGCGGGGGGTCTCAGCACAGATACGCAGTATTTT.